A single sample gave rise to the 9 T cell receptor beta chains below, sequenced in a study of spatial heterogeneity in lung cancer. Indicated time point: sample taken at primary tumor resection. In TCRdb, the 5' RACE reads were re-called with MiXCR into one record per CDR3 protein. The sample consists of some 11,000 distinct CDR3 sequences, 5.5% to 7.5% of them appearing once. The sequenced sample was PBMCs, obtained at surgery. The source is a male donor with early-stage non-small cell lung cancer.

This clonotype has ten or more counts. The chain has TRBV2 and TRBJ1-5, with D possibly TRBD1 on 5 matching bases. Germline CDR1 reads SNHLY; CDR2 reads FYNNEI. Trimming took 8 bases from V and 2 from J, leaving 19 bases between them. The CDR3 length is 16 residues. The CDR3: CASSGLGGSGNQPQHF. CDR3 DNA: TGTGCCAGCTCCGGACTGGGGGGATCTGGCAATCAGCCCCAGCATTTT.

The chain joins TRBV30 to TRBJ1-1; unclear D gene. The CDR3 is 13 amino acids. Trimming removed 0 bases from V and 2 bases from J, with 7 bases in between. CDR1 and CDR2 (germline): GTSNPN, SVGIG (reference sequence). As DNA, the CDR3 is TGTGCCTGGAGTGTAGCAGACAACACTGAAGCTTTCTTT. The encoded protein is CAWSVADNTEAFF.

A few counts support this clonotype. The rearrangement joins TRBV11-2 to TRBJ1-2; D is unresolved. Trimming removed 4 bases from V and 0 bases from J, with 6 bases in between. This CDR3 has 13 amino acids. The germline V gene has CDR1 SGHAT and CDR2 FQNNGV. The CDR3, as DNA: TGTGCCAGCAGCTCCTCAGCTAACTATGGCTACACCTTC. It is translated as CASSSSANYGYTF. Combining the CDR3 with reference TRBV11-2 and TRBJ1-2 gives the whole variable domain EAGVAQSPRYKIIEKRQSVAFWCNPISGHATLYWYQQILGQGPKLLIQFQNNGVVDDSQLPKDRFSAERLKGVDSTLKIQPAKLEDSAVYLCASSSSANYGYTFGSGTRLTVV.

By sample share, this clonotype is medium-sized. The rearrangement joins TRBV9 to TRBJ1-3; D is ambiguous. CDR1 is SGDLS and CDR2 is YYNGEE in the germline V gene. The CDR3 is 15 residues long. With 4 bases removed from V and 2 bases from J, the gap between germline ends came to 13 bases. DNA of the CDR3: TGTGCCAGCAGCTTCAAACCAGCAACTGGAAACACCATATATTTT. This encodes CASSFKPATGNTIYF. The full variable domain, completed using reference TRBV9 and TRBJ1-3, is DSGVTQTPKHLITATGQRVTLRCSPRSGDLSVYWYQQSLDQGLQFLIQYYNGEERAKGNILERFSAQQFPDLHSELNLSSLELGDSALYFCASSFKPATGNTIYFGEGSWLTVV.

This clonotype was counted between two and nine times. At one boundary the junction diverges from the germline segment, which might be a read error. The chain recombines TRBV10-2 with TRBJ2-7; 8 nucleotides match TRBD2. This CDR3 region has 14 residues. Germline CDR1 and CDR2: WSHSY and SAAADI. CDR3 protein: CASSEVQRGFPGNF. The CDR3, as DNA: TGCGCCAGCAGTGAGGTGCAGCGGGGGTTTCCAGGGAACTTC.

V is TRBV27 and J is TRBJ2-2, with a tentative D call TRBD2 (5 bases). Trimming took off 8 bases at V and 6 bases at J, with 13 bases between the two ends. This CDR3 has 13 amino acids. Per germline, CDR1 MNHEY and CDR2 SMNVEV (reference sequence). The CDR3 here is CASQEYGAGELFF. DNA for the CDR3: TGTGCCAGCCAAGAATACGGGGCCGGGGAGCTGTTTTTT.

In its sample, this clonotype was seen a few times. This rearrangement joins TRBV5-1 to TRBJ2-7; perhaps TRBD1 as D (6 bases). The V gene lost 2 bases and the J gene lost 6 bases, with 12 bases spanning the gap. The CDR3 spans 13 residues. Germline CDR1 and CDR2: SGHRS and YFSETQ. CDR3 protein: CASSLGQGFEQYF. The CDR3 nucleotides are TGCGCCAGCAGCTTAGGGCAGGGGTTCGAGCAGTACTTC. The full variable domain, completed using reference TRBV5-1 and TRBJ2-7, is KAGVTQTPRYLIKTRGQQVTLSCSPISGHRSVSWYQQTPGQGLQFLFEYFSETQRNKGNFPGRFSGRQFSNSRSEMNVSTLELGDSALYLCASSLGQGFEQYFGPGTRLTVT.

This clonotype was counted at least ten times. The rearrangement links TRBV10-3 to TRBJ1-1; 10 nucleotides align to TRBD1. The CDR3 spans 15 residues. From germline, CDR1 is ENHRY and CDR2 SYGVKD. With V trimmed by 0 bases and J by 5 bases, 3 bases remained unmatched. The CDR3 loop reads CAISESGQGRTEAFF. In DNA, the CDR3 is TGTGCCATCAGTGAGTCGGGACAGGGGCGTACTGAAGCTTTCTTT.

This clonotype qualifies as medium-sized. The V gene is TRBV28, the J gene TRBJ2-7; TRBD2 aligns across 11 bases. V shed 4 bases and J 2 bases; nucleotides not matched to a gene: 7. Per the germline V gene, CDR1 is MDHEN and CDR2 is SYDVKM. The CDR3 has 16 amino acids. The CDR3 DNA sequence: TGTGCCAGCAGTTCCATTAGCGGGAGGGACACCTACGAGCAGTACTTC. Encoded protein: CASSSISGRDTYEQYF.